A single sample gave rise to the 5 T cell receptor beta chains below, sequenced in a study of cytomegalovirus exposure and HLA in healthy donors. Primers: 60 Vbeta forward and 13 Jbeta reverse. Sequencing was performed with immunoSEQ multiplex PCR; in TCRdb, only in-frame clones are kept and a portion is missing. The sample carries under 200,000 clones, roughly 73% recorded once. The sequencing sample was made of PBMCs. These receptors originate from a woman aged 25 to 39 in good health and CMV-seronegative.

The V and J genes are TRBV2 and TRBJ2-5; 13 bases match TRBD2. The CDR3 sequence is 15 residues long. Germline V gene data show CDR1 as SNHLY and CDR2 as FYNNEI. V was pared by 10 bases and J by 4 bases, with 9 bases of the junction left unmatched. The CDR3 nucleotides are TGTGCCACCAGCGGACTAGCGGGAGAGGTAGAGACCCAGTACTTC. This sequence encodes CATSGLAGEVETQYF.

This chain connects TRBV10-3 to TRBJ2-3, with a weak D call TRBD2 (5 bases). Germline V gene sequence: CDR1 ENHRY, CDR2 SYGVKD. This CDR3 comprises 15 residues. Trimming shortened V by 2 bases and J by 1 base, and 10 bases separated the two germline ends. The CDR3, as DNA: TGTGCCATCAGTGAGGACCTAGCTCGCACAGATACGCAGTATTTT. Protein sequence: CAISEDLARTDTQYF.

The V call is TRBV7-3, the J call TRBJ1-2, with 7 positions matching TRBD1. This CDR3 comprises 15 residues. V shed 2 bases and J 2 bases; nucleotides not matched to a gene: 5. Germline lookup yields CDR1 SGHTA and CDR2 FQGTGA. This chain's CDR3 is CASSLSSGGNYGYTF. DNA of the CDR3: TGTGCCAGCAGCTTATCCTCAGGGGGGAACTATGGCTACACCTTC.

V and J are TRBV6-5 and TRBJ1-3; no reliable D call. CDR1 is MNHEY and CDR2 is SVGAGI in the germline V gene. The CDR3 is made up of 13 amino acids. V was trimmed by 4 bases and J by 2 bases, leaving 6 bases between them. The CDR3 spells CASSSIAGNTIYF. CDR3 DNA: TGTGCCAGCAGTTCGATAGCTGGAAACACCATATATTTT.

This clone was picked up a small number of times. This chain connects TRBV6-1 to TRBJ2-7; 13 bases are shared with TRBD2. Trimming removed 5 bases from V and 3 bases from J; junction bases left unmatched: 4. Germline V gene data show CDR1 as MNHNS and CDR2 as SASEGT. The CDR3 length is 15 residues. The CDR3 DNA sequence: TGTGCCAGCAGTAGACTAGCGGGGGGTAGCTACGAGCAGTACTTC. Translation: CASSRLAGGSYEQYF.